This passage covers 3 T cell receptor beta chains from one sample sequenced in a study of PD-1 blockade in classical Hodgkin lymphoma. Each patient's relapse followed autologous stem cell transplantation, and brentuximab vedotin exposure varied. Only in-frame clones appear in the TCRdb table, and some are missing; sequencing was by immunoSEQ multiplex PCR. The table lists 35,000 to 45,000 clones, over 55% of them singletons. Sample: peripheral blood mononuclear cells (PBMCs), taken at baseline. The receptor set was obtained from a human donor with classical Hodgkin lymphoma.

The chain couples TRBV6-1 to TRBJ2-7, with 10 bases aligning to TRBD2. The junction had 3 bases not matched to a gene; V was cut back by 8 bases and J by 2 bases. Germline CDR1 reads MNHNS; CDR2 reads SASEGT. This CDR3 has 13 residues. The CDR3 sequence: CASWTSGTYEQYF. CDR3 DNA: TGTGCCAGCTGGACTAGCGGAACCTACGAGCAGTACTTC.

The V call is TRBV27, the J call TRBJ2-5; a possible D gene is TRBD2 (6 bases). CDR1 and CDR2 (germline): MNHEY, SMNVEV (reference sequence). This CDR3 spans 13 amino acids. V was pared by 9 bases and J by 1 base, with 12 bases between. The DNA of the CDR3 is TGTGCCAGTAGGAGGGCGGGCCAAGAGACCCAGTACTTC. Translation gives CASRRAGQETQYF.

This clone came up a few times. The chain uses TRBV25-1 and TRBJ1-1; D is unclear. V dropped 7 bases and J dropped 1 base, with 25 bases sitting between them. Germline V lookup: CDR1 MGHDK, CDR2 SYGVNS. The CDR3 contains 18 residues. CDR3: CASTKPHSGLLGNTEAFF. The CDR3 DNA sequence: TGTGCCAGCACCAAACCCCACTCCGGTCTCCTCGGGAACACTGAAGCTTTCTTT.